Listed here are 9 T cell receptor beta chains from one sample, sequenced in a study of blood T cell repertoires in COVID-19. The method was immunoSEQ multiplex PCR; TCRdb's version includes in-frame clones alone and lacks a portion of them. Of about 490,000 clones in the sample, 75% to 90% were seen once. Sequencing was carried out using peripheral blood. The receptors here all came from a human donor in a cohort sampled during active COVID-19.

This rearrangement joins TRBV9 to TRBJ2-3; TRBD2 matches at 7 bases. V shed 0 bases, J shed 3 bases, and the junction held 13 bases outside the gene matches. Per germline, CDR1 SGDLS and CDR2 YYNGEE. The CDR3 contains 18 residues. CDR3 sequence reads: CASSVAGGGDRRTDTQYF. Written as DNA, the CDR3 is TGTGCCAGCAGCGTAGCCGGTGGGGGGGACCGCAGGACAGATACGCAGTATTTT.

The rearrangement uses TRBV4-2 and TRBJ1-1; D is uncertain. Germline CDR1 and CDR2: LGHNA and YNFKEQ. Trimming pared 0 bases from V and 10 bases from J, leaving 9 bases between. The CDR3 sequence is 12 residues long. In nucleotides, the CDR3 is TGTGCCAGCAGCCAAGATCGGGGTGTAGCTTTCTTT. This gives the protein CASSQDRGVAFF.

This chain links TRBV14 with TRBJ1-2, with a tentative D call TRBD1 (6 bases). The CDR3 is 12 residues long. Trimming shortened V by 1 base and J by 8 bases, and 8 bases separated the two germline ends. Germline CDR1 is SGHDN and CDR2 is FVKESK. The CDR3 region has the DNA TGTGCCAGCAGCCAAGCCCAGGGGGGCTACACCTTC. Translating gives CASSQAQGGYTF. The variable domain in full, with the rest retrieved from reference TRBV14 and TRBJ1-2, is EAGVTQFPSHSVIEKGQTVTLRCDPISGHDNLYWYRRVMGKEIKFLLHFVKESKQDESGMPNNRFLAERTGGTYSTLKVQPAELEDSGVYFCASSQAQGGYTFGSGTRLTVV.

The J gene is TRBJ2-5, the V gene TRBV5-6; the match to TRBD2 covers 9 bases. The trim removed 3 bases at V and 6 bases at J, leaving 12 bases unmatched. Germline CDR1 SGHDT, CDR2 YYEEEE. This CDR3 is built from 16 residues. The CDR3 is CASSWGGAGGSKTQYF. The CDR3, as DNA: TGTGCCAGCAGCTGGGGTGGAGCGGGAGGTTCAAAGACCCAGTACTTC. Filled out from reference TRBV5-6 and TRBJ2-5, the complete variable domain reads DAGVTQSPTHLIKTRGQQVTLRCSPKSGHDTVSWYQQALGQGPQFIFQYYEEEERQRGNFPDRFSGHQFPNYSSELNVNALLLGDSALYLCASSWGGAGGSKTQYFGPGTRLLVL.

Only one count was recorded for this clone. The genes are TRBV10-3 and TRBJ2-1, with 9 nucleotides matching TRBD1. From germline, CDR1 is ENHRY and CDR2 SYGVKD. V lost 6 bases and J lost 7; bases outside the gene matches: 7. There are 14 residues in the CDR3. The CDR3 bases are TGTGCCATCAGACCCGGACAGGGGCCAAATGAGCAGTTCTTC. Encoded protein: CAIRPGQGPNEQFF.

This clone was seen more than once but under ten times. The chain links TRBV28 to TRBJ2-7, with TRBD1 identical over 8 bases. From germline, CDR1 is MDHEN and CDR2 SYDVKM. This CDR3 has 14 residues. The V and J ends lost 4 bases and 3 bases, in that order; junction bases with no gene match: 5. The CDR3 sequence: CASSSRQGIYEQYF. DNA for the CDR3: TGTGCCAGCAGTTCCCGACAGGGGATCTACGAGCAGTACTTC.

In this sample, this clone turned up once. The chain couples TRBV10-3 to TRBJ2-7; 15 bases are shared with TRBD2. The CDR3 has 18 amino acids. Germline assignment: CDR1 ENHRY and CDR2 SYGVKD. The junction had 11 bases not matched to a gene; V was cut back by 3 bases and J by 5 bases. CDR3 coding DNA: TGTGCCATCAGTGACTTCGGGACTAGCGGGAGGTTTGGGGACGAGCAGTACTTC. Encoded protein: CAISDFGTSGRFGDEQYF.

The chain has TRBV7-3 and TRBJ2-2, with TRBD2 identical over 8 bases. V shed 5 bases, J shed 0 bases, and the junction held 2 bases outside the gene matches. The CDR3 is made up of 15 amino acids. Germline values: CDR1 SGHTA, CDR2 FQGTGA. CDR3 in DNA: TGTGCCAGCAGCCCGGGAGGGCCGAACACCGGGGAGCTGTTTTTT. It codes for CASSPGGPNTGELFF.

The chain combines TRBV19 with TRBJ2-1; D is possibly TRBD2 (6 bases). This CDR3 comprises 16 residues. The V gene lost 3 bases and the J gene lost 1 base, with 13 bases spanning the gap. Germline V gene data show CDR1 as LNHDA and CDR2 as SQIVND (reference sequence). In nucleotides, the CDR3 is TGTGCCAGTAGTATCTGGGGCGGGGAGTCCTACAATGAGCAGTTCTTC. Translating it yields CASSIWGGESYNEQFF.